Following are 22 T cell receptor beta chains from one sample sequenced in a study of blood T cell repertoires in COVID-19. Libraries were prepared by immunoSEQ multiplex PCR; TCRdb keeps only in-frame clonotypes and omits some of them. The sample has 170,000 or so clones; around four fifths are singletons. The sequenced sample was PBMCs or T cells enriched from blood (not recorded which). Receptor source: a woman between 50 and 59 years old who had recovered from COVID-19.

The chain recombines TRBV7-3 with TRBJ2-6; 9 bases fit TRBD1. This CDR3 has 20 amino acids. Looked up from germline, CDR1 is SGHTA and CDR2 is FQGTGA. V gave up 0 bases and J gave up 4 bases; unmatched junction bases: 13. CDR3 region: CASSLTGAGTGWTGANVLTF. The CDR3 nucleotides read TGTGCCAGCAGCTTAACTGGGGCCGGGACAGGGTGGACCGGGGCCAACGTCCTGACTTTC.

The V call is TRBV19, the J call TRBJ1-5; a possible D gene is TRBD1 (6 bases). Trimming cost V 6 bases and J 4 bases, with 10 bases left between them. CDR1 LNHDA and CDR2 SQIVND come from the germline V gene (reference sequence). There are 13 residues in the CDR3. This CDR3 reads CASRGQRNQPQHF. The CDR3 DNA is TGTGCCAGTAGAGGACAGAGAAATCAGCCCCAGCATTTT.

This clone showed up just once. J is TRBJ1-2 and V is TRBV24-1, with 7 positions matching TRBD1. Trimming removed 4 bases from V and 3 bases from J; junction bases left unmatched: 7. The CDR3 totals 15 residues. Germline lookup yields CDR1 KGHDR and CDR2 SFDVKD. This CDR3 is CATSDRTGFHYGYTF. The CDR3 DNA is TGTGCCACCAGTGACCGGACAGGATTTCACTATGGCTACACCTTC.

The V call is TRBV27, the J call TRBJ2-7, with 9 bases fitting TRBD1. The CDR3 runs to 14 residues. Per the germline V gene, CDR1 is MNHEY and CDR2 is SMNVEV (reference sequence). Trimming took 3 bases from V and 2 from J; bases not matched to a gene: 2. The CDR3 loop reads CASSLGQGAYEQYF. The DNA for the CDR3 is TGTGCCAGCAGTTTGGGACAGGGAGCCTACGAGCAGTACTTC.

V usage is TRBV21-1 and J usage is TRBJ2-3; the table gives TRBD1 as D, unverified against the DNA. TRBV21-1 is given as a pseudogene. The CDR3 runs to 16 residues. In DNA, the CDR3 is TGTGCCAGCAGCAAATTCAACAGGGGGGATACAGATACGCAGTATTTT. Translated: CASSKFNRGDTDTQYF.

A single count supports this clone. This chain connects TRBV2 to TRBJ1-5, with 8 positions matching TRBD1. Per germline, CDR1 SNHLY and CDR2 FYNNEI. CDR3 length equals 14 residues. J lost 3 bases, V lost 4 bases, and 2 bases had no gene match. Here the CDR3 reads CASSGDRNNQPQHF. The CDR3 DNA follows: TGTGCCAGCAGTGGGGACAGGAACAATCAGCCCCAGCATTTT. The full variable domain, its missing parts supplied by reference TRBV2 and TRBJ1-5, is EPEVTQTPSHQVTQMGQEVILRCVPISNHLYFYWYRQILGQKVEFLVSFYNNEISEKSEIFDDQFSVERPDGSNFTLKIRSTKLEDSAMYFCASSGDRNNQPQHFGDGTRLSIL.

J is TRBJ2-5 and V is TRBV14; D might be TRBD2 (6 bases). The CDR3 consists of 20 residues. Germline CDR1 and CDR2: SGHDN and FVKESK. V was shortened by 1 base and J by 5 bases, with 29 bases between the two germline ends. CDR3 coding DNA: TGTGCCAGCAGCCAAGTTGGTCGGGGAGGCAGGGTTTACCCCCCGGAGACCCAGTACTTC. Its translation: CASSQVGRGGRVYPPETQYF.

The J gene is TRBJ1-2, the V gene TRBV7-9, with 8 bases that match TRBD1. CDR3 length: 14 residues. Germline V CDR1 and CDR2: SEHNR, FQNEAQ (reference sequence). Unmatched junction bases numbered 17, after V lost 6 bases and J lost 14 bases. Here the CDR3 reads CASRPDMGTGRLTF. In DNA, the CDR3 is TGTGCCAGCAGGCCTGATATGGGGACAGGAAGGTTGACCTTC. Combining the CDR3 with reference TRBV7-9 and TRBJ1-2 gives the whole variable domain DTGVSQNPRHKITKRGQNVTFRCDPISEHNRLYWYRQTLGQGPEFLTYFQNEAQLEKSRLLSDRFSAERPKGSFSTLEIQRTEQGDSAMYLCASRPDMGTGRLTFGSGTRLTVV.

This chain uses TRBV27 with TRBJ1-1, with 12 bases matching TRBD1. The CDR3 extends over 15 amino acids. The germline CDR1 and CDR2 sequences are MNHEY and SMNVEV (reference sequence). V lost 3 bases, J lost 6 bases, and 5 bases stayed unmatched. CDR3 DNA sequence: TGTGCCAGCAGTTTTACCGGGACAGGGGGCGCTGAAGCTTTCTTT. Translation: CASSFTGTGGAEAFF.

The genes are TRBV11-2 and TRBJ1-1; 7 positions match TRBD1. Trimming took 5 bases from V and 3 from J; bases not matched to a gene: 6. CDR1 is SGHAT and CDR2 is FQNNGV in the germline V gene. This CDR3 comprises 14 residues. The CDR3 region has the DNA TGTGCCAGCAGCCCGTGGGACAGCCACACTGAAGCTTTCTTT. Its protein is CASSPWDSHTEAFF. Together with reference TRBV11-2 and TRBJ1-1, the CDR3 gives the full variable domain: EAGVAQSPRYKIIEKRQSVAFWCNPISGHATLYWYQQILGQGPKLLIQFQNNGVVDDSQLPKDRFSAERLKGVDSTLKIQPAKLEDSAVYLCASSPWDSHTEAFFGQGTRLTVV.

This CDR3 reads CASSRGGVGGTEAFF. The CDR3 DNA reads as TGTGCCAGCAGCAGAGGGGGCGTCGGGGGTACTGAAGCTTTCTTT. The chain is built from TRBV7-9 and TRBJ1-1; 7 bases map to TRBD1. Germline loops: CDR1 SEHNR, CDR2 FQNEAQ (reference sequence). Trimming took 5 bases from V and 5 from J; bases not matched to a gene: 11. This CDR3 region has 15 residues.

The CDR3 nucleotides are TGTGCCAGCTCCCAAGCGGGGGGATACGAGCAGTACTTC. It codes for CASSQAGGYEQYF. V and J are TRBV18 and TRBJ2-7, with TRBD2 matching 9 bases. The CDR3 is made up of 13 amino acids. Germline CDR1 KGHSH, CDR2 LQKENI. V lost 6 bases and J lost 4; bases outside the gene matches: 4.

This chain links TRBV28 with TRBJ1-1; TRBD1 agrees at 11 bases. The CDR3 contains 15 residues. Germline trimming cut 1 base from V and 4 bases from J; bases unmatched to any gene: 2. CDR1 MDHEN and CDR2 SYDVKM come from the germline V gene. CDR3 nucleotide sequence: TGTGCCAGCAGTTTATTCGGGACAGGGGGCACTGAAGCTTTCTTT. It is translated as CASSLFGTGGTEAFF.

The J gene is TRBJ1-3, the V gene TRBV19; no clear D. Germline V gives CDR1 LNHDA, CDR2 SQIVND (reference sequence). The V and J ends lost 6 bases and 0 bases respectively, with 12 bases between them. The CDR3 consists of 15 residues. The CDR3 loop is CASSPDISSGNTIYF. The CDR3 DNA follows: TGTGCCAGTAGCCCAGACATCTCCTCTGGAAACACCATATATTTT.

The chain joins TRBV6-5 to TRBJ2-7; D unresolved. Germline CDR1 and CDR2: MNHEY and SVGAGI. CDR3 size: 15 residues. V was cut by 0 bases and J by 0 bases, with 9 bases left in between. The CDR3 here is CASSYSMGVSYEQYF. CDR3 sequence (DNA): TGTGCCAGCAGTTACTCTATGGGCGTCTCCTACGAGCAGTACTTC.

The gene calls are TRBV6-5 and TRBJ1-6, with 7 bases lining up with TRBD1. Germline trimming cut 9 bases from V and 7 bases from J; bases unmatched to any gene: 9. Germline V gene sequence: CDR1 MNHEY, CDR2 SVGAGI. This CDR3 region has 14 residues. The DNA for the CDR3 is TGTGCCAGTGGTGGGACAGTGTACAATTCACCCCTCCACTTT. Protein: CASGGTVYNSPLHF.

The chain combines TRBV7-3 with TRBJ2-1; tentative D call: TRBD2 (7 bases). The CDR3 sequence is 14 residues long. The ends were cut back, 1 base at V and 7 bases at J, with 11 bases in the middle. Germline CDR1 and CDR2: SGHTA and FQGTGA. The CDR3 coding sequence is TGTGCCAGCAGCTTAATAGGGGGGGTAAATGAGCAGTTCTTC. It is translated as CASSLIGGVNEQFF.

The chain is built from TRBV10-3 and TRBJ2-1, with 13 nucleotides matching TRBD2. The germline V gene encodes CDR1 ENHRY and CDR2 SYGVKD. This CDR3 region has 13 residues. The junction had 3 bases not matched to a gene; V was cut back by 10 bases and J by 6 bases. CDR3 sequence (DNA): TGTGCCACGCGGACTAGCGGGGGCAATGAGCAGTTCTTC. Amino acid sequence: CATRTSGGNEQFF.

The chain recombines TRBV4-2 with TRBJ1-3; 7 bases map to TRBD1. CDR3 length: 14 amino acids. The germline V gene has CDR1 LGHNA and CDR2 YNFKEQ. The V segment lost 7 bases and the J segment 6 bases; nucleotides outside the gene matches: 9. CDR3 sequence reads: CASNTGVQENTIYF. The CDR3, as DNA: TGTGCCAGCAACACAGGGGTTCAAGAAAACACCATATATTTT.

This rearrangement joins TRBV28 to TRBJ1-5; 8 bases fit TRBD1. V was clipped by 6 bases and J by 3 bases; unmatched bases: 7. The CDR3 consists of 15 residues. In germline, CDR1 is MDHEN, CDR2 SYDVKM. CDR3: CASSRRTGNNQPQHF. The CDR3 bases are TGTGCCAGCAGCCGTCGGACAGGGAACAATCAGCCCCAGCATTTT.

The chain links TRBV28 to TRBJ1-2; D gene uncertain. Germline lookup yields CDR1 MDHEN and CDR2 SYDVKM. Trimming removed 1 base at V and 0 bases at J, with 6 bases between. The CDR3 has 14 residues. CDR3: CASSLFNSNYGYTF. DNA of the CDR3: TGTGCCAGCAGTTTATTCAACTCTAACTATGGCTACACCTTC.

The chain joins TRBV19 to TRBJ2-5; 15 nucleotides align to TRBD2. J was trimmed by 4 bases and V by 4 bases; bases with no gene match: 7. The CDR3 runs to 17 residues. Germline values: CDR1 LNHDA, CDR2 SQIVND (reference sequence). For the CDR3, the DNA is TGTGCCAGTAGTAAAAGGACTAGCGGGAGGGGTTTAGAGACCCAGTACTTC. This sequence encodes CASSKRTSGRGLETQYF.